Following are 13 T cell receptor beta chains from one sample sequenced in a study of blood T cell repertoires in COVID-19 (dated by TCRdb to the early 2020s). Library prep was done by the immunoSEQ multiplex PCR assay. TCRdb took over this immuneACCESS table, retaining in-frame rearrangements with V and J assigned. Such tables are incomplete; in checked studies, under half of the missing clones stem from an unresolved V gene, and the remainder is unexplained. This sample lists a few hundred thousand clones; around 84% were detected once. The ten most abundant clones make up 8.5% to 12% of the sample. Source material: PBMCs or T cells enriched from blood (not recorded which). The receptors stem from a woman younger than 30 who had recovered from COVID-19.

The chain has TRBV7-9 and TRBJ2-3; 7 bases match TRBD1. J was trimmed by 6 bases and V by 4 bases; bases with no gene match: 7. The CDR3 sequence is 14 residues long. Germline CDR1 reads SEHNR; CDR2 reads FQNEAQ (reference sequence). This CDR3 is CASSSTGVWDTQYF. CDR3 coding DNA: TGTGCCAGCAGCTCCACAGGGGTTTGGGATACGCAGTATTTT.

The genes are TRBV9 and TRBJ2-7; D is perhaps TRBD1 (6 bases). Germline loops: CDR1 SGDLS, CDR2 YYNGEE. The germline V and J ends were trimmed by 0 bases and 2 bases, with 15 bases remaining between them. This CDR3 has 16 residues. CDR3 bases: TGTGCCAGCAGCGTAGGTCCGGACAGTACTACCTACGAGCAGTACTTC. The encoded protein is CASSVGPDSTTYEQYF.

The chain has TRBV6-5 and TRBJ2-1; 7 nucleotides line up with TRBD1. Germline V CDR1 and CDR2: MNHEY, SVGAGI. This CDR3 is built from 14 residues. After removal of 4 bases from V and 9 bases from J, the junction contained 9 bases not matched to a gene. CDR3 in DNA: TGTGCCAGCAGTTCCGACAGGGTATTTTCTGAGCAGTTCTTC. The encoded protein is CASSSDRVFSEQFF.

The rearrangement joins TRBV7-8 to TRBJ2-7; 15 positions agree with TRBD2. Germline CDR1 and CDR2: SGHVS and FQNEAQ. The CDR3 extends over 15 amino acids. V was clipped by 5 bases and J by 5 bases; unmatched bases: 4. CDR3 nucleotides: TGTGCCAGCAGCGCAGGACTAGCGGGAGGGGACGAGCAGTACTTC. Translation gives CASSAGLAGGDEQYF.

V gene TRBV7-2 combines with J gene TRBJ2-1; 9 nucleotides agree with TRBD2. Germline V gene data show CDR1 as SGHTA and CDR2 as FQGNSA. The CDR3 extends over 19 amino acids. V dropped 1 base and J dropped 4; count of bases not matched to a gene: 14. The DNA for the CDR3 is TGTGCCAGCAGCTTAGGTCTAGCGGGGAGGGGGATACTTTACAATGAGCAGTTCTTC. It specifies CASSLGLAGRGILYNEQFF. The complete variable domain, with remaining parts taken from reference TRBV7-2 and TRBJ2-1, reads GAGVSQSPSNKVTEKGKDVELRCDPISGHTALYWYRQSLGQGLEFLIYFQGNSAPDKSGLPSDRFSAERTGGSVSTLTIQRTQQEDSAVYLCASSLGLAGRGILYNEQFFGPGTRLTVL.

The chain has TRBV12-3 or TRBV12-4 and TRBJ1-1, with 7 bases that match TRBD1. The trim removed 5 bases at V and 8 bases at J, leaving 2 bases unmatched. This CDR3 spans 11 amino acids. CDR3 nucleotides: TGTGCCAGCAGTCGGACAGGAGAAGCTTTCTTT. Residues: CASSRTGEAFF.

The CDR3 nucleotides read TGTGCCAGCAGCGTAGGAGGGACTATAGAGACCCAGTACTTC. It translates to CASSVGGTIETQYF. The gene calls are TRBV9 and TRBJ2-5, with 7 bases that match TRBD2. This CDR3 comprises 14 residues. V shed 0 bases, J shed 4 bases, and the junction held 3 bases outside the gene matches. Germline assignment: CDR1 SGDLS and CDR2 YYNGEE.

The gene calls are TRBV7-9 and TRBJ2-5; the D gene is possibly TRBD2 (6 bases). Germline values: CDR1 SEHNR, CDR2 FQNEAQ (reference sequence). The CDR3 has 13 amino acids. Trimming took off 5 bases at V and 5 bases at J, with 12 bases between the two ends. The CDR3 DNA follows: TGTGCCAGCAGCCCCGCGGGGAGGGAGACCCAGTACTTC. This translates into CASSPAGRETQYF. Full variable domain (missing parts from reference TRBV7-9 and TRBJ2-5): DTGVSQNPRHKITKRGQNVTFRCDPISEHNRLYWYRQTLGQGPEFLTYFQNEAQLEKSRLLSDRFSAERPKGSFSTLEIQRTEQGDSAMYLCASSPAGRETQYFGPGTRLLVL.

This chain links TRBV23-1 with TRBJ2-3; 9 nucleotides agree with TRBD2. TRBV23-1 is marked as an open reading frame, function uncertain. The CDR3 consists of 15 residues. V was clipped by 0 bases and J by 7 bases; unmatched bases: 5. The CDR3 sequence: CASSQSHSGGYTQYF. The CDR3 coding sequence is TGCGCCAGCAGTCAATCCCATAGCGGGGGCTATACGCAGTATTTT.

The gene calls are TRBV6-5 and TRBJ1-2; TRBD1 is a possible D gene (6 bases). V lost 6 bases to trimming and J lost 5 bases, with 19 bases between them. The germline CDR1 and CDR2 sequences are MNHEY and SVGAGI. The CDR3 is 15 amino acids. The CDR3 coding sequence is TGTGCCAGCAGGGATTTCGGAGGGGGGGAATATGGCTACACCTTC. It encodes CASRDFGGGEYGYTF.

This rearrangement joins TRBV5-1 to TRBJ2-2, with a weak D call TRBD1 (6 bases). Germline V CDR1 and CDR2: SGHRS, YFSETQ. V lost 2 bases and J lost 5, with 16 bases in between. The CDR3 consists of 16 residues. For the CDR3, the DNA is TGCGCCAGCAGCTTAAGCCGGGACATAAGAACCGGGGAGCTGTTTTTT. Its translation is CASSLSRDIRTGELFF.

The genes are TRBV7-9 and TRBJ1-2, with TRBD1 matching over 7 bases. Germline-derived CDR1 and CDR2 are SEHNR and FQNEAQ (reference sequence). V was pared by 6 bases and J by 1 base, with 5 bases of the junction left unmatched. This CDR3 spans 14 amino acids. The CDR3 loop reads CASRRGQNNYGYTF. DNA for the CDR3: TGTGCCAGCAGACGGGGACAGAATAACTATGGCTACACCTTC. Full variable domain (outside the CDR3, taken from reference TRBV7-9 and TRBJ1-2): DTGVSQNPRHKITKRGQNVTFRCDPISEHNRLYWYRQTLGQGPEFLTYFQNEAQLEKSRLLSDRFSAERPKGSFSTLEIQRTEQGDSAMYLCASRRGQNNYGYTFGSGTRLTVV.

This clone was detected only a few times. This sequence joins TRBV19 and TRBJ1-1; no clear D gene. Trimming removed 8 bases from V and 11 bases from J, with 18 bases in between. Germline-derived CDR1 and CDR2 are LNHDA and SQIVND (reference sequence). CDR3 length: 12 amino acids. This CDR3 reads CASSISHREAFF. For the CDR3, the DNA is TGTGCCAGTTCCATAAGCCACCGGGAGGCTTTCTTT.